This T cell receptor (beta chain) is from a study of blood T cell repertoires in COVID-19. The ends were cut back, 4 bases at V and 2 bases at J, with 14 bases in the middle. The CDR3 covers 15 residues. Germline values: CDR1 SGHTS, CDR2 YDEGEE. The method was immunoSEQ multiplex PCR; TCRdb's version includes in-frame clones alone and lacks a portion of them. This table holds about 140,000 clones, about nine tenths found once. The sequence was obtained from a man between 60 and 70 years old who had recovered from COVID-19. The sequenced material came from PBMCs or T cells enriched from blood (not recorded which). The rearrangement joins TRBV5-8 to TRBJ2-3; D possibly corresponds to TRBD1 (6 bases). The CDR3 is CASSTEDRSTDTQYF. Written as DNA, the CDR3 is TGTGCCAGCAGCACCGAGGACAGATCCACAGATACGCAGTATTTT.